This is a list of T cell receptor beta chains from one sample in a study of beta chain features in type 1 diabetes. Using immunoSEQ multiplex PCR, the repertoire was profiled, and TCRdb retains in-frame clones only, with some absent. The repertoire includes 220,000 or so clones, roughly 70% of them detected once, and approximately 0.053% sits in the top ten. Sequencing used naive CD4+ T cells from blood. The receptors originated from a man aged 30 to 39 in good health. Each CDR3 is given with its conserved first and last residue. Fields, in order: V gene, J gene, CDR3 protein.

V: TRBV29-1
J: TRBJ2-7
CDR3: CSAFDGTGPYEQYF

V: TRBV29-1
J: TRBJ2-3
CDR3: CSVESGTDTQYF

V: TRBV30
J: TRBJ2-5
CDR3: CAYGTGGGETQYF

V: TRBV29-1
J: TRBJ2-1
CDR3: CSVVSVPAYNEQFF

V: TRBV30
J: TRBJ1-5
CDR3: CAWSNVMTSNQPQHF

V: TRBV7-9
J: TRBJ2-1
CDR3: CASSLAQANEQFF

V: TRBV2
J: TRBJ2-1
CDR3: CASSEPKGRRKFF

V: TRBV7-9
J: TRBJ2-2
CDR3: CASTQGLAANTGELFF

V: TRBV9
J: TRBJ2-7
CDR3: CASSTGDLDRVEQYF

V: TRBV5-6
J: TRBJ1-5
CDR3: CASSRDGRPNQPQHF

V: TRBV5-1
J: TRBJ2-2
CDR3: CASSLDVTGELFF

V: TRBV30
J: TRBJ2-3
CDR3: CAWSSGRPGGTQYF

V: TRBV5-4
J: TRBJ2-3
CDR3: CASSSSTGTDTQYF